These T cell receptor beta chains were read from a single sample in a study of T cell clones after liver transplantation. Clones were sequenced by immunoSEQ multiplex PCR, and TCRdb holds only the in-frame ones, with some missing. The table lists approximately 100,000 clones, around 84% of them singletons. The specimen was CD4+ T cells from blood, collected around 44 months after liver transplant. The receptors shown here come from a human patient who received a liver transplant. Some T cells may trace back to the graft donor. Each CDR3 is given with its conserved first and last residue. Each record gives: V gene, J gene, CDR3 protein.

v_gene: TRBV19; j_gene: TRBJ2-1; CDR3aa: CASSRLPGDQVNNEQFF
v_gene: TRBV19; j_gene: TRBJ1-2; CDR3aa: CASSRDRGGYGYTF
v_gene: TRBV27; j_gene: TRBJ2-1; CDR3aa: CASSFRTSGRAKHEQFF
v_gene: TRBV29-1; j_gene: TRBJ1-5; CDR3aa: CSVPGGGGQPQHF
v_gene: TRBV19; j_gene: TRBJ2-3; CDR3aa: CASSLLSTDTQYF
v_gene: TRBV7-3; j_gene: TRBJ2-3; CDR3aa: CASSLMASSTDTQYF
v_gene: TRBV29-1; j_gene: TRBJ1-1; CDR3aa: CSVDLGLGTEAFF
v_gene: TRBV18; j_gene: TRBJ2-2; CDR3aa: CASSSNVNGELFF
v_gene: TRBV30; j_gene: TRBJ2-5; CDR3aa: CAWTKGLAGGGQETQYF
v_gene: TRBV11-2; j_gene: TRBJ2-7; CDR3aa: CASSLGGFYEQYF
v_gene: TRBV18; j_gene: TRBJ2-5; CDR3aa: CASSPPRPSETQYF
v_gene: TRBV28; j_gene: TRBJ1-5; CDR3aa: CASSLPKQGGQPQHF
v_gene: TRBV18; j_gene: TRBJ2-2; CDR3aa: CASSPGQSSGELFF
v_gene: TRBV5-4; j_gene: TRBJ2-5; CDR3aa: CASSLLGREGGETQYF
v_gene: TRBV11-2; j_gene: TRBJ2-7; CDR3aa: CASSLTSGASYEQYF
v_gene: TRBV21-1; j_gene: TRBJ1-5; CDR3aa: CASSKVGGHTYDSNQPQHF
v_gene: TRBV19; j_gene: TRBJ2-3; CDR3aa: CASRWQPTDTQYF
v_gene: TRBV19; j_gene: TRBJ1-2; CDR3aa: CASTPGTKGYGYTF
v_gene: TRBV9; j_gene: TRBJ2-7; CDR3aa: CASSTTTGPPYEQYF
v_gene: TRBV18; j_gene: TRBJ2-1; CDR3aa: CASSPRQGAVGEQFF
v_gene: TRBV7-6; j_gene: TRBJ1-5; CDR3aa: CASSLGEGQPQHF
v_gene: TRBV5-6; j_gene: TRBJ2-7; CDR3aa: CASSPQLWDREKSEQYF
v_gene: TRBV23-1; j_gene: TRBJ2-7; CDR3aa: CEWGSPYEQYF
v_gene: TRBV5-6; j_gene: TRBJ1-1; CDR3aa: CASSFTQGVAFF
v_gene: TRBV18; j_gene: TRBJ2-7; CDR3aa: CASSPVGTGVSYEQYF
v_gene: TRBV5-1; j_gene: TRBJ1-2; CDR3aa: CASSLDSRYGYTF
v_gene: TRBV19; j_gene: TRBJ2-2; CDR3aa: CASSTSVRGTGELFF
v_gene: TRBV27; j_gene: TRBJ2-2; CDR3aa: CASKIGTGGTGELFF
v_gene: TRBV19; j_gene: TRBJ2-7; CDR3aa: CASSKPGTGLREQYF
v_gene: TRBV5-6; j_gene: TRBJ2-7; CDR3aa: CASSAWTSEAEYF
v_gene: TRBV7-2; j_gene: TRBJ2-5; CDR3aa: CASSLSRSGETQYF
v_gene: TRBV15; j_gene: TRBJ2-5; CDR3aa: CATSRDPSGQETQYF
v_gene: TRBV6-5; j_gene: TRBJ1-1; CDR3aa: CASSYVRFGLGTEAFF
v_gene: TRBV7-2; j_gene: TRBJ2-7; CDR3aa: CASSRDSGTRSYEQYF
v_gene: TRBV7-2; j_gene: TRBJ1-3; CDR3aa: CASSQGGFSGNTIYF
v_gene: TRBV9; j_gene: TRBJ2-5; CDR3aa: CASSVAGERQETQYF
v_gene: TRBV7-2; j_gene: TRBJ2-2; CDR3aa: CASSQTLLASGELFF
v_gene: TRBV7-6; j_gene: TRBJ2-6; CDR3aa: CASSLGSRAGANVLTF
v_gene: TRBV7-9; j_gene: TRBJ1-5; CDR3aa: CASSFHPQGAGPNQPQHF
v_gene: TRBV6-6; j_gene: TRBJ2-1; CDR3aa: CASSWGGTYNEQFF
v_gene: TRBV27; j_gene: TRBJ1-1; CDR3aa: CASSSYKGNTEAFF
v_gene: TRBV27; j_gene: TRBJ2-7; CDR3aa: CASSLSPTGASYEQYF
v_gene: TRBV28; j_gene: TRBJ1-6; CDR3aa: CASSLVGAGSPLHF
v_gene: TRBV28; j_gene: TRBJ1-1; CDR3aa: CASSLLGLSPFF
v_gene: TRBV5-1; j_gene: TRBJ2-7; CDR3aa: CASSLEPGRIYEQYF
v_gene: TRBV19; j_gene: TRBJ1-5; CDR3aa: CASSIGRGQGRQPQHF
v_gene: TRBV5-8; j_gene: TRBJ1-1; CDR3aa: CASSLERLRTEAFF
v_gene: TRBV5-1; j_gene: TRBJ1-1; CDR3aa: CASSYRRNTEAFF
v_gene: TRBV6-5; j_gene: TRBJ2-7; CDR3aa: CASTRSGRAGEQYF
v_gene: TRBV15; j_gene: TRBJ2-4; CDR3aa: CATSRDRGGQSNIQYF
v_gene: TRBV9; j_gene: TRBJ2-6; CDR3aa: CASSVVEGGANVLTF